This is a list of T cell receptor beta chains from one sample in a study of blood T cell repertoires in COVID-19. Profiled with immunoSEQ multiplex PCR; TCRdb holds only in-frame clones, not every one. The table lists about 200,000 clones, approximately 81% of them singletons. The sequenced sample was peripheral blood. Receptors were obtained from a human donor in a cohort sampled during active COVID-19. Both conserved end residues are part of each CDR3. Fields, in order: clone size, J gene, D gene, V gene, CDR3 protein, CDR3 DNA. D genes are given only for firm matches. Size tells how often a clone was seen (once, few, many) or the class of an expanded clone, and some rows leave it out.

clone_size: -
j_call: TRBJ2-1
d_call: TRBD2
v_call: TRBV11-2
cdr3_aa: CASSFSAGDEQFF
cdr3_nt: TGTGCCAGCAGCTTTAGTGCGGGGGATGAGCAGTTCTTC

clone_size: once
j_call: TRBJ1-1
d_call: TRBD1
v_call: TRBV15
cdr3_aa: CATSSTQGVTEAFF
cdr3_nt: TGTGCCACCAGCAGTACACAGGGGGTCACTGAAGCTTTCTTT

clone_size: -
j_call: TRBJ2-7
d_call: -
v_call: TRBV11-2
cdr3_aa: CASSLVRESYEQYF
cdr3_nt: TGTGCCAGCAGCTTAGTGCGGGAATCCTACGAGCAGTACTTC

clone_size: many
j_call: TRBJ2-3
d_call: -
v_call: TRBV5-1
cdr3_aa: CASSLGQTGTDTQYF
cdr3_nt: TGCGCCAGCAGCTTGGGGCAGACGGGGACAGATACGCAGTATTTT

clone_size: -
j_call: TRBJ1-2
d_call: TRBD1
v_call: TRBV12-3/TRBV12-4
cdr3_aa: CASSYDRDYGYTF
cdr3_nt: TGTGCCAGCAGTTACGACAGGGACTATGGCTACACCTTC

clone_size: -
j_call: TRBJ2-7
d_call: TRBD1
v_call: TRBV4-1
cdr3_aa: CASSQTGQGAYEQYF
cdr3_nt: TGCGCCAGCAGCCAAACGGGACAGGGGGCATACGAGCAGTACTTC

clone_size: -
j_call: TRBJ2-1
d_call: TRBD1
v_call: TRBV7-2
cdr3_aa: CASSLWDRETNEQFF
cdr3_nt: TGTGCCAGCAGCTTATGGGACAGGGAAACAAATGAGCAGTTCTTC

clone_size: -
j_call: TRBJ1-4
d_call: -
v_call: TRBV6-5
cdr3_aa: CASRLHPRAEKLFF
cdr3_nt: TGTGCCAGCAGGTTACACCCGAGGGCTGAAAAACTGTTTTTT

clone_size: -
j_call: TRBJ2-6
d_call: -
v_call: TRBV7-9
cdr3_aa: CASSRWRDSANVLTF
cdr3_nt: TGTGCCAGCAGCCGGTGGCGGGACTCGGCCAACGTCCTGACTTTC

clone_size: -
j_call: TRBJ2-4
d_call: -
v_call: TRBV18
cdr3_aa: CASSPALGARNIQYF
cdr3_nt: TGTGCCAGCTCACCCGCATTGGGGGCGAGGAACATTCAGTACTTC

clone_size: -
j_call: TRBJ2-1
d_call: -
v_call: TRBV24-1
cdr3_aa: CATGGFYNEQFF
cdr3_nt: TGTGCCACCGGCGGGTTCTACAATGAGCAGTTCTTC

clone_size: -
j_call: TRBJ2-5
d_call: -
v_call: TRBV7-7
cdr3_aa: CASSLVRVQETQYF
cdr3_nt: TGTGCTAGCAGCTTAGTCAGGGTCCAAGAGACCCAGTACTTC

clone_size: -
j_call: TRBJ1-2
d_call: -
v_call: TRBV2
cdr3_aa: CASTTGLGYGYTF
cdr3_nt: TGTGCCAGTACCACGGGACTTGGGTATGGCTACACCTTC

clone_size: -
j_call: TRBJ2-5
d_call: -
v_call: TRBV3-1/TRBV3-2
cdr3_aa: CASSQVSGPGGQYF
cdr3_nt: TGTGCCAGCAGCCAAGTATCAGGTCCCGGTGGCCAGTACTTC

clone_size: -
j_call: TRBJ2-2
d_call: -
v_call: TRBV7-9
cdr3_aa: CASSLDGGSTGELFF
cdr3_nt: TGTGCCAGCAGCTTAGACGGGGGAAGCACCGGGGAGCTGTTTTTT

clone_size: -
j_call: TRBJ2-5
d_call: TRBD2
v_call: TRBV19
cdr3_aa: CASSRLAGRQETQYF
cdr3_nt: TGTGCCAGTAGTCGGCTAGCGGGGCGCCAAGAGACCCAGTACTTC

clone_size: -
j_call: TRBJ1-5
d_call: -
v_call: TRBV28
cdr3_aa: CASSFLPWRNQPQHF
cdr3_nt: TGTGCCAGCAGTTTTCTTCCTTGGCGCAATCAGCCCCAGCATTTT

clone_size: -
j_call: TRBJ2-5
d_call: TRBD1
v_call: TRBV7-9
cdr3_aa: CASSLFPGGPQETQYF
cdr3_nt: TGTGCCAGCAGCTTATTCCCAGGGGGTCCACAAGAGACCCAGTACTTC

clone_size: -
j_call: TRBJ2-2
d_call: TRBD2
v_call: TRBV5-1
cdr3_aa: CASSLLGTSGTNTGELFF
cdr3_nt: TGCGCCAGCAGCTTGCTGGGGACTAGCGGGACCAACACCGGGGAGCTGTTTTTT

clone_size: -
j_call: TRBJ2-7
d_call: TRBD2
v_call: TRBV4-2
cdr3_aa: CASSQVQTSGQIYEQYF
cdr3_nt: TGTGCCAGCAGCCAGGTTCAGACTAGCGGCCAAATCTACGAGCAGTACTTC

clone_size: -
j_call: TRBJ2-5
d_call: -
v_call: TRBV18
cdr3_aa: CASSPESQETQYF
cdr3_nt: TGTGCCAGCTCACCAGAGAGCCAAGAGACCCAGTACTTC

clone_size: -
j_call: TRBJ2-1
d_call: -
v_call: TRBV10-3
cdr3_aa: CAIGLSFRDEQFF
cdr3_nt: TGTGCCATCGGTCTTTCGTTTCGGGATGAGCAGTTCTTC

clone_size: -
j_call: TRBJ2-5
d_call: -
v_call: TRBV5-1
cdr3_aa: CASSPQTAQETQYF
cdr3_nt: TGCGCCAGCAGCCCCCAAACAGCTCAAGAGACCCAGTACTTC

clone_size: -
j_call: TRBJ2-7
d_call: TRBD1
v_call: TRBV28
cdr3_aa: CASRDRANEQYF
cdr3_nt: TGTGCCAGCAGAGACAGGGCAAACGAGCAGTACTTC

clone_size: once
j_call: TRBJ1-3
d_call: -
v_call: TRBV3-1/TRBV3-2
cdr3_aa: CASSPSPIENTIYF
cdr3_nt: TGTGCCAGCAGCCCGAGCCCTATCGAGAACACCATATATTTT

clone_size: -
j_call: TRBJ2-5
d_call: -
v_call: TRBV7-8
cdr3_aa: CASSLGRGEETQYF
cdr3_nt: TGTGCCAGCAGCTTAGGGCGGGGAGAAGAGACCCAGTACTTC

clone_size: -
j_call: TRBJ2-2
d_call: TRBD1
v_call: TRBV6-5
cdr3_aa: CASSVGTGFGELFF
cdr3_nt: TGTGCCAGCAGCGTGGGGACAGGCTTCGGGGAGCTGTTTTTT

clone_size: -
j_call: TRBJ1-2
d_call: -
v_call: TRBV6-5
cdr3_aa: CASTQGAGGGVGYTF
cdr3_nt: TGTGCCAGCACCCAAGGGGCCGGGGGGGGCGTTGGCTACACCTTC

clone_size: -
j_call: TRBJ2-5
d_call: -
v_call: TRBV11-2
cdr3_aa: CASSLGGSSETQYF
cdr3_nt: TGTGCCAGCAGCTTAGGCGGTAGTTCGGAGACCCAGTACTTC

clone_size: -
j_call: TRBJ1-1
d_call: -
v_call: TRBV30
cdr3_aa: CAWSRTTEAFF
cdr3_nt: TGTGCCTGGAGTAGGACAACTGAAGCTTTCTTT

clone_size: once
j_call: TRBJ1-2
d_call: -
v_call: TRBV7-9
cdr3_aa: CASSLSSPGSYGYTF
cdr3_nt: TGTGCCAGCAGCTTATCTTCCCCCGGGAGCTATGGCTACACCTTC

clone_size: -
j_call: TRBJ1-5
d_call: -
v_call: TRBV28
cdr3_aa: CASRPHRVETQPQHF
cdr3_nt: TGTGCCAGCAGACCTCACAGGGTCGAAACTCAGCCCCAGCATTTT

clone_size: -
j_call: TRBJ1-6
d_call: -
v_call: TRBV4-2
cdr3_aa: CASSQGAGQAWSPLHF
cdr3_nt: TGTGCCAGCAGCCAAGGCGCAGGCCAGGCATGGTCACCCCTCCACTTT

clone_size: -
j_call: TRBJ1-5
d_call: -
v_call: TRBV12-5
cdr3_aa: CASGLVPYRARGNQPQHF
cdr3_nt: TGTGCTAGTGGTTTGGTACCTTACAGGGCAAGAGGCAATCAGCCCCAGCATTTT

clone_size: -
j_call: TRBJ2-7
d_call: -
v_call: TRBV28
cdr3_aa: CASSLVGAVTYEQYF
cdr3_nt: TGTGCCAGCAGTTTGGTTGGAGCAGTTACCTACGAGCAGTACTTC

clone_size: -
j_call: TRBJ1-3
d_call: -
v_call: TRBV27
cdr3_aa: CASRARRSSGNTIYF
cdr3_nt: TGTGCCAGCAGGGCTCGCAGAAGCTCTGGAAACACCATATATTTT

clone_size: -
j_call: TRBJ2-1
d_call: TRBD2
v_call: TRBV18
cdr3_aa: CASSPGLAGGRGEQFF
cdr3_nt: TGTGCCAGCTCACCAGGACTAGCGGGGGGCCGGGGTGAGCAGTTCTTC

clone_size: -
j_call: TRBJ1-4
d_call: -
v_call: TRBV3-1/TRBV3-2
cdr3_aa: CASSPRTAPNEKLFF
cdr3_nt: TGTGCCAGCAGCCCACGGACAGCACCGAATGAAAAACTGTTTTTT

clone_size: -
j_call: TRBJ1-2
d_call: TRBD1
v_call: TRBV27
cdr3_aa: CASSTGTGGGGYTF
cdr3_nt: TGTGCCAGCAGCACCGGGACAGGGGGTGGTGGCTACACCTTC

clone_size: -
j_call: TRBJ2-3
d_call: TRBD2
v_call: TRBV30
cdr3_aa: CASQHPSGTSTDTQYF
cdr3_nt: TGTGCCTCCCAACACCCTAGCGGAACATCGACAGATACGCAGTATTTT

clone_size: -
j_call: TRBJ2-3
d_call: TRBD1
v_call: TRBV2
cdr3_aa: CATDRGSITDTQYF
cdr3_nt: TGTGCCACTGACAGGGGGTCAATCACAGATACGCAGTATTTT

clone_size: -
j_call: TRBJ1-1
d_call: -
v_call: TRBV6-5
cdr3_aa: CASSKTLDSEAFF
cdr3_nt: TGTGCCAGCAGTAAAACCTTGGACAGTGAAGCTTTCTTT

clone_size: -
j_call: TRBJ2-2
d_call: -
v_call: TRBV11-2
cdr3_aa: CASSFGTGYTGELFF
cdr3_nt: TGTGCCAGCAGCTTCGGGACTGGATACACCGGGGAGCTGTTTTTT

clone_size: -
j_call: TRBJ2-1
d_call: TRBD2
v_call: TRBV6-6
cdr3_aa: CASRAGASYNEQFF
cdr3_nt: TGTGCCAGTCGAGCGGGAGCCTCCTACAATGAGCAGTTCTTC

clone_size: -
j_call: TRBJ1-5
d_call: TRBD1
v_call: TRBV28
cdr3_aa: CASSLVDRGYSNQPQHF
cdr3_nt: TGTGCCAGCAGTTTAGTGGACAGGGGATATAGCAATCAGCCCCAGCATTTT

clone_size: -
j_call: TRBJ2-3
d_call: TRBD2
v_call: TRBV5-1
cdr3_aa: CASSLNSGGAWDTQYF
cdr3_nt: TGCGCCAGCAGCTTGAATAGCGGGGGGGCCTGGGATACGCAGTATTTT

clone_size: -
j_call: TRBJ1-6
d_call: -
v_call: TRBV18
cdr3_aa: CASSFYFTGDLNSPLHF
cdr3_nt: TGTGCCAGCTCATTCTACTTTACAGGAGACCTTAATTCACCCCTCCACTTT

clone_size: -
j_call: TRBJ2-5
d_call: TRBD1
v_call: TRBV5-1
cdr3_aa: CASTTGTGIEETQYF
cdr3_nt: TGCGCCAGCACTACGGGGACAGGGATCGAAGAGACCCAGTACTTC

clone_size: -
j_call: TRBJ1-6
d_call: -
v_call: TRBV19
cdr3_aa: CASSLQGYSYNSPLHF
cdr3_nt: TGTGCCAGTAGTCTTCAGGGGTATTCTTATAATTCACCCCTCCACTTT

clone_size: few
j_call: TRBJ1-1
d_call: TRBD1
v_call: TRBV3-1/TRBV3-2
cdr3_aa: CASSQMDRGAEAFF
cdr3_nt: TGTGCCAGCAGCCAAATGGACAGGGGGGCTGAAGCTTTCTTT

clone_size: -
j_call: TRBJ1-1
d_call: -
v_call: TRBV28
cdr3_aa: CASSLTGRAEAFF
cdr3_nt: TGTGCCAGCAGTTTAACAGGGAGGGCTGAAGCTTTCTTT

clone_size: once
j_call: TRBJ1-1
d_call: TRBD1
v_call: TRBV18
cdr3_aa: CASQFTGGTSGHTEAFF
cdr3_nt: TGTGCCAGCCAATTCACAGGGGGTACTTCCGGGCACACTGAAGCTTTCTTT

clone_size: -
j_call: TRBJ1-4
d_call: TRBD1
v_call: TRBV16
cdr3_aa: CASSPWTGLKLFF
cdr3_nt: TGTGCCAGCAGCCCTTGGACAGGGCTGAAACTGTTTTTT

clone_size: -
j_call: TRBJ1-5
d_call: -
v_call: TRBV3-1/TRBV3-2
cdr3_aa: CASSLGLSNQPQHF
cdr3_nt: TGTGCCAGCAGCCTTGGGCTAAGCAATCAGCCCCAGCATTTT

clone_size: -
j_call: TRBJ1-5
d_call: -
v_call: TRBV5-8
cdr3_aa: CASSHGSGWQPQHF
cdr3_nt: TGTGCCAGCAGCCACGGGTCGGGTTGGCAGCCCCAGCATTTT

clone_size: -
j_call: TRBJ2-3
d_call: TRBD2
v_call: TRBV28
cdr3_aa: CASNFQRGGLFGTDTQYF
cdr3_nt: TGTGCCAGCAACTTCCAGCGGGGGGGACTATTTGGGACAGATACGCAGTATTTT

clone_size: -
j_call: TRBJ2-7
d_call: TRBD2
v_call: TRBV5-1
cdr3_aa: CASGREGYEQYF
cdr3_nt: TGCGCCAGCGGACGGGAGGGTTACGAGCAGTACTTC